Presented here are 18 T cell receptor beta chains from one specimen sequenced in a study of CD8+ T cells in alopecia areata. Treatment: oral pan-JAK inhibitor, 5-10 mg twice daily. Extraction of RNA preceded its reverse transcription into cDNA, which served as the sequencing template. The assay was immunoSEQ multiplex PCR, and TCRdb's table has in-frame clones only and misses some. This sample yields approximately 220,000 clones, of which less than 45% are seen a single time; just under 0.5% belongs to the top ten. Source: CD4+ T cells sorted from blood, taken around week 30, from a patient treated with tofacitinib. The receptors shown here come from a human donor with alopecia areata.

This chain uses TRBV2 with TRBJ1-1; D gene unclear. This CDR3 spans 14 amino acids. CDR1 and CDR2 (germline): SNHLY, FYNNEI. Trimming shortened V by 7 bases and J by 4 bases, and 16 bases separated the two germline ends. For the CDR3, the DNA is TGTGCCAGCACCGAGGGAGATTTGGGCACTGAAGCTTTCTTT. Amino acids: CASTEGDLGTEAFF.

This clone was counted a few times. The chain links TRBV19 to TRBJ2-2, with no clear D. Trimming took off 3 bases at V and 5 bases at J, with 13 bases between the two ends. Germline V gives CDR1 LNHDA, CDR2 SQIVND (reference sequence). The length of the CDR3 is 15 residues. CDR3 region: CASSMVASGTGELFF. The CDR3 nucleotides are TGTGCCAGTAGTATGGTAGCCTCCGGGACCGGGGAGCTGTTTTTT.

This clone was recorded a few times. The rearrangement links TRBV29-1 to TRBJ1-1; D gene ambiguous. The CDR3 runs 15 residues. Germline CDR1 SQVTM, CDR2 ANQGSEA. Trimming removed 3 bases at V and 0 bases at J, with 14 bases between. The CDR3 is CSVDGPLRVNTEAFF. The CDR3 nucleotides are TGCAGCGTTGACGGCCCCCTCAGAGTGAACACTGAAGCTTTCTTT. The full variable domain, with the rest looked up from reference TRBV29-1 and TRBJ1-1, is SAVISQKPSRDICQRGTSLTIQCQVDSQVTMMFWYRQQPGQSLTLIATANQGSEATYESGFVIDKFPISRPNLTFSTLTVSNMSPEDSSIYLCSVDGPLRVNTEAFFGQGTRLTVV.

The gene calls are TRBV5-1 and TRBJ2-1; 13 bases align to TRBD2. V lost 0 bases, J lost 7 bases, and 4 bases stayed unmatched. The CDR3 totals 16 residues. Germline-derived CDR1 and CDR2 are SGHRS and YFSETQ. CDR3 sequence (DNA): TGCGCCAGCAGCTTGGCAACTAGCGGGGGGGCAAATGAGCAGTTCTTC. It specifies CASSLATSGGANEQFF.

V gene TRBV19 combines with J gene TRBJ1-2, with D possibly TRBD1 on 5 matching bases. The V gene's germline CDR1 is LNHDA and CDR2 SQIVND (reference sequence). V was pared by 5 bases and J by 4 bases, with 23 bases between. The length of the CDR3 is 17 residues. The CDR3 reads CASSATGARLDLYGYTF. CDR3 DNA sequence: TGTGCCAGTAGTGCAACCGGGGCGAGGCTGGATCTCTATGGCTACACCTTC.

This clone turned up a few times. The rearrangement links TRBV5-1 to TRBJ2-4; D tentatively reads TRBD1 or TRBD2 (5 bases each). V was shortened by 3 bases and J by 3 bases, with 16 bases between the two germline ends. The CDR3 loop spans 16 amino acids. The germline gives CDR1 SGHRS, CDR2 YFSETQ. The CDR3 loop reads CASSSLIAGSKNIQYF. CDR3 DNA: TGCGCCAGCAGCTCGCTCATTGCAGGGAGCAAAAACATTCAGTACTTC.

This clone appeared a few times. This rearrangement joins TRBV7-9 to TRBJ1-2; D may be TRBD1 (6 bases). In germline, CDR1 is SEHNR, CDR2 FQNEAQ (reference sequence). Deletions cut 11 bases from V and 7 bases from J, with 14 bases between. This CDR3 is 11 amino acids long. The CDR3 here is CAVRGLSGYTF. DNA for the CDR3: TGTGCCGTCAGGGGACTCAGTGGCTACACCTTC.

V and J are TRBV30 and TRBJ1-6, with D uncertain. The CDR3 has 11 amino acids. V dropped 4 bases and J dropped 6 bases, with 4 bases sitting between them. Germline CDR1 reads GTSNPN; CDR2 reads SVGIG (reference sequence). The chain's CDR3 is CAWTLNSPLHF. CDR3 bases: TGTGCCTGGACACTTAATTCACCCCTCCACTTT.

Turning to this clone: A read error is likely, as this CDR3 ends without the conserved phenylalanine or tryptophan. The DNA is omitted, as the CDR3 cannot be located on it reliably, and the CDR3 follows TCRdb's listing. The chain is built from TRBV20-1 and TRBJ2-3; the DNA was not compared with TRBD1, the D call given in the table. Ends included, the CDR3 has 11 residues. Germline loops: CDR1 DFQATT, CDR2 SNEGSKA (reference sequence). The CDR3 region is CSATANVDRPI.

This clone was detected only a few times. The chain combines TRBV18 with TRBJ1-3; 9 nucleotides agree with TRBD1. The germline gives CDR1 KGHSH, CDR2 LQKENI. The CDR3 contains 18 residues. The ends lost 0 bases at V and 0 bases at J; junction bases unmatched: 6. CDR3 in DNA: TGTGCCAGCTCACCACCGGGACAGGGAGCCTCCTCTGGAAACACCATATATTTT. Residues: CASSPPGQGASSGNTIYF.

The CDR3 loop is CACNREDSGNTIYF. CDR3 bases: TGTGCCTGCAACAGGGAGGATTCTGGAAACACCATATATTTT. This chain uses TRBV7-8 with TRBJ1-3; a weak D match, TRBD1 (6 bases). From germline, CDR1 is SGHVS and CDR2 FQNEAQ. CDR3 length: 14 residues. V dropped 11 bases and J dropped 1 base, with 15 bases sitting between them.

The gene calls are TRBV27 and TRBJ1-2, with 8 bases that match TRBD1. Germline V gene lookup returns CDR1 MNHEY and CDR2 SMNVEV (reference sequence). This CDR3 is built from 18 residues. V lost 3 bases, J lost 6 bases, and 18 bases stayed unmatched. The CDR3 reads CASSFSGQGFLVSDGYTF. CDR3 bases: TGTGCCAGCAGTTTCTCTGGACAGGGTTTTCTCGTAAGTGATGGCTACACCTTC.

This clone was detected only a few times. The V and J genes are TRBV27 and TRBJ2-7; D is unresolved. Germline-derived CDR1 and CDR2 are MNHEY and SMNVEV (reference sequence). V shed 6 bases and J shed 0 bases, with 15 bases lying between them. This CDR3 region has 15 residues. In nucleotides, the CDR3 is TGTGCCAGCAGGAGACCCGCTACAACCTCCTACGAGCAGTACTTC. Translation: CASRRPATTSYEQYF.

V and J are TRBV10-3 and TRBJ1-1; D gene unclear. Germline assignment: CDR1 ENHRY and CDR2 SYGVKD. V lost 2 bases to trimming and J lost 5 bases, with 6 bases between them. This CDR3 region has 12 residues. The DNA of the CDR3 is TGTGCCATCAGTGAGGGGGTGACTGAAGCTTTCTTT. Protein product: CAISEGVTEAFF.

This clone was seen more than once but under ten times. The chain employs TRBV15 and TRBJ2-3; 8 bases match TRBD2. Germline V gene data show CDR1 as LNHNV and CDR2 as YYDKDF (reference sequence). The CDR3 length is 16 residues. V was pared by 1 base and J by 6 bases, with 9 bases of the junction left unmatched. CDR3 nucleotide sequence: TGTGCCACCAGCAGAGCTCAGCGGGAGAGTGTCGATACGCAGTATTTT. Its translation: CATSRAQRESVDTQYF. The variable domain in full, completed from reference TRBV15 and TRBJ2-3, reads DAMVIQNPRYQVTQFGKPVTLSCSQTLNHNVMYWYQQKSSQAPKLLFHYYDKDFNNEADTPDNFQSRRPNTSFCFLDIRSPGLGDTAMYLCATSRAQRESVDTQYFGPGTRLTVL.

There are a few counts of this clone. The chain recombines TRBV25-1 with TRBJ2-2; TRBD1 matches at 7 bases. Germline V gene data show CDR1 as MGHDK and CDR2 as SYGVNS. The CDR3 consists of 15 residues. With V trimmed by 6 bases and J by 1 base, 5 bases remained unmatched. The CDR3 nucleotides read TGTGCCAGCAGACAAAGGACAGGGAACACCGGGGAGCTGTTTTTT. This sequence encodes CASRQRTGNTGELFF.

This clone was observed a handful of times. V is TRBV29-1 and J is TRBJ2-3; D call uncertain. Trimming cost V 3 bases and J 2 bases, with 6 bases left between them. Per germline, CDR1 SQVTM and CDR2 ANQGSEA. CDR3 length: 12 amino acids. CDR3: CSVEDHTDTQYF. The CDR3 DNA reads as TGCAGCGTTGAGGACCACACAGATACGCAGTATTTT.

The CDR3 sequence is CASSLSGSQETQYF. Written as DNA, the CDR3 is TGCGCCAGCAGCTTGTCAGGGTCCCAAGAGACCCAGTACTTC. The V gene is TRBV5-1, the J gene TRBJ2-5, with a possible D match to TRBD1 (5 bases). Germline-derived CDR1 and CDR2 are SGHRS and YFSETQ. The CDR3 is 14 amino acids. V lost 1 base to trimming and J lost 1 base, with 8 bases between them.